The sequence of this T cell receptor beta chain was determined in a study of metastatic and nonmetastatic thyroid tumors (dated by TCRdb to between 2020 and 2021). In the study overall: Repertoires were compared across peripheral blood and tumor or nodule tissue samples from malignant and benign thyroid patients. The investigation overall reported the following: In both blood and tumor samples, malignant tumors were reported to have significantly higher TCR beta diversity than benign nodules.

This clone was picked up many times. Its antigen remains unidentified. It has no much larger one-base neighbor in the sample; base qualities were not kept. No patient had received any treatment before thyroid surgery. Using T-cell receptor beta sequencing, the researchers looked back retrospectively at clinical samples from patients, gathered between about 2012 and 2019. V and J are truncated by 9 bases and 0 bases respectively, leaving an intervening sequence of 6 bases. Reading from cysteine to phenylalanine, the CDR3 counts 12 amino acids. The CDR3 DNA has 36 bases and is translated from base 1. The germline V gene encodes CDR1 LNHDA and CDR2 SQIVND (reference sequence). Library preparation used PCR. The sequencing machine was an Illumina HiSeq 4000. High-throughput sequencing was used to profile the TCR beta-chain CDR3 region of every patient. In the source study's methods: The researchers built a classifier to tell apart papillary thyroid cancer patients with distant metastasis, based on CDR3 differences among clinicopathological groups. To measure repertoire diversity the researchers used the Shannon index, while the Morisita-Horn index served to gauge how similar the tumor and blood repertoires were. Starting from the raw public reads, TCRdb applied fastp trimming at Q25, assembled clones with MiXCR and retained in-frame beta chains. TCRdb, rather than the study authors, made the V and J calls. This sample is represented by roughly 24,000 clones; about 21% of them were singletons. 13% of the sample is held by the ten biggest clonotypes.

This receptor chain uses TRBV19 and TRBJ1-5; no D gene call is confident. This TCR came from a male donor with papillary thyroid cancer or a benign thyroid nodule (not recorded which). Some clones in this sample may be carry-over from other donors' samples. The sequencing input was blood. The CDR3 amino acid sequence is: CASCYSNQPQHF. Here is the DNA: TGTGCCAGCTGCTATAGCAATCAGCCCCAGCATTTT. When the CDR3 is completed using the reference TRBV19 and TRBJ1-5 genes on either side, the full variable domain is DGGITQSPKYLFRKEGQNVTLSCEQNLNHDAMYWYRQDPGQGLRLIYYSQIVNDFQKGDIAEGYSVSREKKESFPLTVTSAQKNPTAFYLCASCYSNQPQHFGDGTRLSIL.